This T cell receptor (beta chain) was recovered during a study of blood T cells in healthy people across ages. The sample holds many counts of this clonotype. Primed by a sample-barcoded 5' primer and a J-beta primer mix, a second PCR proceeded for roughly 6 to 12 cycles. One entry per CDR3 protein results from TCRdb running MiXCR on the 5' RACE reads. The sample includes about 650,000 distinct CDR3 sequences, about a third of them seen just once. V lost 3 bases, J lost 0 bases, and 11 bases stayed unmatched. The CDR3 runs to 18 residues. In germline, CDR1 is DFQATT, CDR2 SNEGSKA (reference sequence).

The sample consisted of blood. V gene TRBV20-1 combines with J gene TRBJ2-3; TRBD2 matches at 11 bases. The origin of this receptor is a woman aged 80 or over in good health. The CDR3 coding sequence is TGCAGTGCTAGTGAGGCTAGCGGGGGGCTCGCTAGCACAGATACGCAGTATTTT. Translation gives CSASEASGGLASTDTQYF.